Below are 8 T cell receptor beta chains sequenced from a single sample in a study of OX40 agonist ivuxolimab in advanced cancers. TCRdb keeps only in-frame clones here, not all; method: immunoSEQ multiplex PCR. The sample carries some 57,000 clones, about 84% recorded once. The sample was CD4+ or CD8+ T cells sorted from blood, taken in a trial of the OX40 agonist ivuxolimab. The source is an adult with an advanced solid tumor such as melanoma, head and neck, liver or kidney cancer.

There are a few counts of this clone. The chain is built from TRBV7-9 and TRBJ1-1, with D unclear. V was cut by 1 base and J by 3 bases, with 0 bases left in between. CDR1 SEHNR and CDR2 FQNEAQ come from the germline V gene (reference sequence). The CDR3 extends over 11 amino acids. CDR3 bases: TGTGCCAGCAGCTTAGACACTGAAGCTTTCTTT. It codes for CASSLDTEAFF. The full variable domain, with the rest looked up from reference TRBV7-9 and TRBJ1-1, is DTGVSQNPRHKITKRGQNVTFRCDPISEHNRLYWYRQTLGQGPEFLTYFQNEAQLEKSRLLSDRFSAERPKGSFSTLEIQRTEQGDSAMYLCASSLDTEAFFGQGTRLTVV.

J is TRBJ1-5 and V is TRBV6-1; D might be TRBD1 (5 bases). The CDR3 runs 14 residues. The V gene's germline CDR1 is MNHNS and CDR2 SASEGT. The germline V and J ends were trimmed by 5 bases and 5 bases, with 13 bases remaining between them. The CDR3 DNA reads as TGTGCCAGCAGTTTGCCGGGACCCTATCAGCCCCAGCATTTT. Translating it yields CASSLPGPYQPQHF.

This clone has only a few counts. V is TRBV19 and J is TRBJ1-5; a weak D match, TRBD1 (6 bases). The CDR3 consists of 13 residues. The V end lost 6 bases, the J end lost 7 bases, and 13 bases lay between the germline ends. Germline-derived CDR1 and CDR2 are LNHDA and SQIVND (reference sequence). CDR3 region: CASRRGAGQPQHF. The CDR3 DNA sequence: TGTGCCAGTAGGAGGGGGGCAGGGCAGCCCCAGCATTTT.

The chain recombines TRBV11-2 with TRBJ2-3, with D unclear. Trimming took off 8 bases at V and 6 bases at J, with 12 bases between the two ends. There are 12 residues in the CDR3. Germline values: CDR1 SGHAT, CDR2 FQNNGV. The CDR3 spells CASWRVGDTQYF. As DNA, the CDR3 is TGTGCCAGCTGGCGCGTGGGGGATACGCAGTATTTT.

The CDR3 DNA is TGTGCCAGCAGTCTTAGACTAGCGGGGGCCGGAACAGATACGCAGTATTTT. As protein: CASSLRLAGAGTDTQYF. The chain employs TRBV11-1 and TRBJ2-3; the match to TRBD2 covers 12 bases. The CDR3 is 17 amino acids. Germline CDR1 is SGHAT and CDR2 is FQDESV (reference sequence). V trimming: 6 bases; J trimming: 3 bases; junction bases outside the gene matches: 10.

Only a few counts were recorded for this clone. The V call is TRBV10-3, the J call TRBJ1-2, with D perhaps TRBD1 (5 bases). CDR3 length: 16 residues. Germline CDR1 and CDR2: ENHRY and SYGVKD. Trimming cost V 4 bases and J 2 bases, with 17 bases left between them. In DNA form, the CDR3 reads TGTGCCATCAGTGGGGCCCGTCGACAGATAAACTATGGCTACACCTTC. Translating it yields CAISGARRQINYGYTF.

The genes are TRBV18 and TRBJ1-3; D perhaps matches TRBD1 (5 bases). Germline V gives CDR1 KGHSH, CDR2 LQKENI. This CDR3 is 15 amino acids long. V was trimmed by 2 bases and J by 0 bases, leaving 8 bases between them. CDR3 DNA sequence: TGTGCCAGCTCACCAGGGGCCGACTCTGGAAACACCATATATTTT. Encoded protein: CASSPGADSGNTIYF.

This clone occurred a few times. The V call is TRBV9, the J call TRBJ1-2, with D perhaps TRBD1 (5 bases). Germline-derived CDR1 and CDR2 are SGDLS and YYNGEE. CDR3 length: 15 amino acids. Trimming cost V 0 bases and J 7 bases, with 16 bases left between them. This CDR3 is CASSVADGGAGGYTF. The CDR3 DNA reads TGTGCCAGCAGCGTAGCTGATGGAGGGGCGGGTGGCTACACCTTC.